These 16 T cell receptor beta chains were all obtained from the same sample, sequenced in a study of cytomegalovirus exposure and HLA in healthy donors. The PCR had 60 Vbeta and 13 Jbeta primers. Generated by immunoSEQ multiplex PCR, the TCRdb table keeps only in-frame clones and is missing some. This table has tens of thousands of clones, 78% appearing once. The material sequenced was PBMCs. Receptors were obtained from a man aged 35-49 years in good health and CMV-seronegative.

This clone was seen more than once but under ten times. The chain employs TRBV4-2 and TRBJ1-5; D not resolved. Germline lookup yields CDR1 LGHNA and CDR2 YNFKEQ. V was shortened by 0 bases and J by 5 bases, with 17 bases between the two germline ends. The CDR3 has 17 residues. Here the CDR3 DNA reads TGTGCCAGCAGCCAAGAACTAGTCCGTGGCAGAGATCAGCCCCAGCATTTT. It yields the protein CASSQELVRGRDQPQHF.

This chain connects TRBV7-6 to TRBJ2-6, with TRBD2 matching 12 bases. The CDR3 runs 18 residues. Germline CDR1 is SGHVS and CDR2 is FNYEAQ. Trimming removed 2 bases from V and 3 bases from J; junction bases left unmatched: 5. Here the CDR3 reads CASSLRLAGAGGANVLTF. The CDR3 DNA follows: TGTGCCAGCAGCTTACGACTAGCGGGAGCGGGTGGGGCCAACGTCCTGACTTTC.

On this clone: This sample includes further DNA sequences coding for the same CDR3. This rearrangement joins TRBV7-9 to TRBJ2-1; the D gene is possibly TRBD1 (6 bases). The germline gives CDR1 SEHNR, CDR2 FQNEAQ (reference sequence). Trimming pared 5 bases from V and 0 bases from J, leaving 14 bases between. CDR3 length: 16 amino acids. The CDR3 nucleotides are TGTGCCAGCAGCCCGAGAGGGGGTAGCTCCTACAATGAGCAGTTCTTC. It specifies CASSPRGGSSYNEQFF.

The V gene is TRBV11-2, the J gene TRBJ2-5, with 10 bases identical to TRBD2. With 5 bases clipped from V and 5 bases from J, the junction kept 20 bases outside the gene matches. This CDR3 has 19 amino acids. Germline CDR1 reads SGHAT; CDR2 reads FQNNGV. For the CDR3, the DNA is TGTGCCAGCAGCCTAACCCCTCAAACTAGCGGGACCCGCCGGGAGACCCAGTACTTC. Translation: CASSLTPQTSGTRRETQYF.

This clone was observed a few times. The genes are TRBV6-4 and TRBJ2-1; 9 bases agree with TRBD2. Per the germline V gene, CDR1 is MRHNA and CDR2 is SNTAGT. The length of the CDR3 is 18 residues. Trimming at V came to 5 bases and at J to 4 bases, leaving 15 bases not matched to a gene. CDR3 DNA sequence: TGTGCCAGCAGTTTAGACTTTATAGCGGGAGCGGGTTACAATGAGCAGTTCTTC. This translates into CASSLDFIAGAGYNEQFF.

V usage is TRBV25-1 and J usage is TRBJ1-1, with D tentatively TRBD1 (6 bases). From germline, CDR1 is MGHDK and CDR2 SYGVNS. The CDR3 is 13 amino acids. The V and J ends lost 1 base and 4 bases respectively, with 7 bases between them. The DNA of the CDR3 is TGTGCCAGCAGTGAATCAGGGGTCACTGAAGCTTTCTTT. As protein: CASSESGVTEAFF.

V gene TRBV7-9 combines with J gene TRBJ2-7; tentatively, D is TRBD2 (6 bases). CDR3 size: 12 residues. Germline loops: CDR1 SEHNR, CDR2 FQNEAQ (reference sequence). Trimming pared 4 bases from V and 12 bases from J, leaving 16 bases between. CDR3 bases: TGTGCCAGCAGCTCAATAGGCGGGAACTCGTACTTC. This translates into CASSSIGGNSYF.

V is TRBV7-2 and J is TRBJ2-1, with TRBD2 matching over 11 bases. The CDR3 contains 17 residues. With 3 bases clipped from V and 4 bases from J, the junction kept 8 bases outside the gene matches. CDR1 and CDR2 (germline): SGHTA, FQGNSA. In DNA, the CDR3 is TGTGCCAGCAGCTTCCCAGCCGGGACTAGCGGTTACAATGAGCAGTTCTTC. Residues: CASSFPAGTSGYNEQFF.

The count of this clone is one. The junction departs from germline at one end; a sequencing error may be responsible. The CDR3: CASSGGLTPGSRYGANGLTF. DNA of the CDR3: TGTGCCAGCAGTGGGGGTTTGACACCAGGAAGTAGGTATGGGGCCAACGGCCTGACTTTC. The J gene is TRBJ2-6, the V gene TRBV6-1; perhaps TRBD1 as D (5 bases). The CDR3 extends over 20 amino acids. Germline CDR1 MNHNS, CDR2 SASEGT.

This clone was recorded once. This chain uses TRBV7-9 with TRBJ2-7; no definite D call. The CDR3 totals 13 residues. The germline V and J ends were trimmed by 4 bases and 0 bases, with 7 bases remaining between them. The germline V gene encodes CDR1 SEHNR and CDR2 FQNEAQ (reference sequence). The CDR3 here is CASSSRSSYEQYF. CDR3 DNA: TGTGCCAGCAGCTCACGGAGCTCCTACGAGCAGTACTTC.

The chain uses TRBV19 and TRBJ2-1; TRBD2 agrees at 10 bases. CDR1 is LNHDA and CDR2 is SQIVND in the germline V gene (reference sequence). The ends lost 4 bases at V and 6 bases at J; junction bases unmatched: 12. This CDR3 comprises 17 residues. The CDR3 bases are TGTGCCAGTAGTAGGGCCGTACTAGCGGGAATCGGCAATGAGCAGTTCTTC. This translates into CASSRAVLAGIGNEQFF.

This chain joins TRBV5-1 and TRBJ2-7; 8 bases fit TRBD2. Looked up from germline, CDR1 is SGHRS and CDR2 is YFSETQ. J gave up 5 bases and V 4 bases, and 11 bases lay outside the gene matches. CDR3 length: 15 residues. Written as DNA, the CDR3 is TGCGCCAGCAGCCCTGGGACGGGAGGGCCGGACGAGCAGTACTTC. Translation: CASSPGTGGPDEQYF. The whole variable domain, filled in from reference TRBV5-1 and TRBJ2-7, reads KAGVTQTPRYLIKTRGQQVTLSCSPISGHRSVSWYQQTPGQGLQFLFEYFSETQRNKGNFPGRFSGRQFSNSRSEMNVSTLELGDSALYLCASSPGTGGPDEQYFGPGTRLTVT.

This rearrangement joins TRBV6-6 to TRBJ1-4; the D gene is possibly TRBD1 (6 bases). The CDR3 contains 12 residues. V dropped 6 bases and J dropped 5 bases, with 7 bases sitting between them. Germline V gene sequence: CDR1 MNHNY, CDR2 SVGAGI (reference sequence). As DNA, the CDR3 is TGTGCCAGCAGGGACAGAAATGAAAAACTGTTTTTT. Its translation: CASRDRNEKLFF.

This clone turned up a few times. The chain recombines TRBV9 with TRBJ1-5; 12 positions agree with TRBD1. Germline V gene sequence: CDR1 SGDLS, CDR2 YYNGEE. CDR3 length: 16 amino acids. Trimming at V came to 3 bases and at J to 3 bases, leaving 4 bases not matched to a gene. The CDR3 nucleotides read TGTGCCAGCAGCGAGGGACAGGGGGCCCTCAATCAGCCCCAGCATTTT. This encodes CASSEGQGALNQPQHF.

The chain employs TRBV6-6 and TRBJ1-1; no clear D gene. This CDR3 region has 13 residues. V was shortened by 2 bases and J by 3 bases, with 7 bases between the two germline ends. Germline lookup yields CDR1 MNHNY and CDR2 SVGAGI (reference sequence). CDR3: CASSYNEYTEAFF. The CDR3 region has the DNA TGTGCCAGCAGTTACAACGAGTACACTGAAGCTTTCTTT.

The CDR3 DNA follows: TGTGCCAGCAGTCTGGACGAGGGGAACACCGGGGAGCTGTTTTTT. It specifies CASSLDEGNTGELFF. V gene TRBV6-1 combines with J gene TRBJ2-2; possibly TRBD2 for D (5 bases). V was shortened by 5 bases and J by 1 base, with 11 bases between the two germline ends. This CDR3 contains 15 residues. The germline V gene has CDR1 MNHNS and CDR2 SASEGT.